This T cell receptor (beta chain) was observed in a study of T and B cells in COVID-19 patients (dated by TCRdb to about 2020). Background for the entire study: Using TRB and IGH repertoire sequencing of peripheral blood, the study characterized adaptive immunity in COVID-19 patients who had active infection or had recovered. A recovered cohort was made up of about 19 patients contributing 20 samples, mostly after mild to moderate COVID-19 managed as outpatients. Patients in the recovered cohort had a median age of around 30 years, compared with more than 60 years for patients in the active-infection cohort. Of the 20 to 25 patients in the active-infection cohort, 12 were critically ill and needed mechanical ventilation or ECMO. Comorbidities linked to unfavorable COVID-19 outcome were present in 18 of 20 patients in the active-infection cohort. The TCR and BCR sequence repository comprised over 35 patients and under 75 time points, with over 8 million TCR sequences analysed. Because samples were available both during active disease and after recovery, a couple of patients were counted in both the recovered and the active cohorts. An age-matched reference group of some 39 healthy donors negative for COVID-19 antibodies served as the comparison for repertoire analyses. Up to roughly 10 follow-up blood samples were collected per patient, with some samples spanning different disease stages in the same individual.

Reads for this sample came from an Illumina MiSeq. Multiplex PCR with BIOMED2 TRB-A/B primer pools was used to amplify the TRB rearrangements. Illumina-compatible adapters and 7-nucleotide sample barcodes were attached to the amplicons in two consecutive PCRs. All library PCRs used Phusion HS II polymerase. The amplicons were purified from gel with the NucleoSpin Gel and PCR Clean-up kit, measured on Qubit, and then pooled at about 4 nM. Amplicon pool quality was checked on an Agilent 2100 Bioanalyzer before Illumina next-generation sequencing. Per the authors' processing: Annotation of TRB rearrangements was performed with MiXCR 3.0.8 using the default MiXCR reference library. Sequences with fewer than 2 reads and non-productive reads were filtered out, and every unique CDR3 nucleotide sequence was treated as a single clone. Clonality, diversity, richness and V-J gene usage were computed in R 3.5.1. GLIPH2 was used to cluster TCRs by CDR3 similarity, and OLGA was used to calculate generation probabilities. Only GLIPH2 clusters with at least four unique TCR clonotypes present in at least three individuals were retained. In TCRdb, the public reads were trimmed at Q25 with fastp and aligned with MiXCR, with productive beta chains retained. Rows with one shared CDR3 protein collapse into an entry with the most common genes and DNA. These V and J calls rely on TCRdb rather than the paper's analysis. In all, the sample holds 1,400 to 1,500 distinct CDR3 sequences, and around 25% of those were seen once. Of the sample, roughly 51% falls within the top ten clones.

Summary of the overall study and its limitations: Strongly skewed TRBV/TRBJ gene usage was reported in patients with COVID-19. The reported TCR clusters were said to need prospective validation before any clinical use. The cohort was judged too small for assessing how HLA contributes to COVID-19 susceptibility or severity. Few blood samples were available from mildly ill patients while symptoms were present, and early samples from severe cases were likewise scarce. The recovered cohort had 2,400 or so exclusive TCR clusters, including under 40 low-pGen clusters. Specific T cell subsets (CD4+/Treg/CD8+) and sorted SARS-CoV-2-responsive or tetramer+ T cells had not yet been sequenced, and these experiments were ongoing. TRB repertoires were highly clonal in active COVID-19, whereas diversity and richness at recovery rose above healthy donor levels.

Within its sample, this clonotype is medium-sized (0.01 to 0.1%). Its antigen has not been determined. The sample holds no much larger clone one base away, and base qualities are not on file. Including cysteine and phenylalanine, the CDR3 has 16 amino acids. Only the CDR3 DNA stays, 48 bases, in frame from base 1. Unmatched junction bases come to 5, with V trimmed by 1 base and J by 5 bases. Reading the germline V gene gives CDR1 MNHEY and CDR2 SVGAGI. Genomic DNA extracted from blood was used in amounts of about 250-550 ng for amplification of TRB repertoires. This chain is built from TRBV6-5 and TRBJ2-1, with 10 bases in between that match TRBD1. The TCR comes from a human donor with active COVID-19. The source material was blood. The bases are TGTGCCAGCAGTTACTACTCCGGGACAGGGGACAATGAGCAGTTCTTC. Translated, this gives CASSYYSGTGDNEQFF.